Following are 3 T cell receptor beta chains from one sample sequenced in a study of Tregs in tolerant kidney transplant recipients. TCRdb keeps only in-frame clones here, not all; method: immunoSEQ multiplex PCR. Here the sample spans some 70,000 clones, about nine tenths being singletons. Source: CD8+ T cells from blood, taken before the transplant. These receptors were taken from a human donor who received a combined kidney and bone marrow transplant.

The genes are TRBV29-1 and TRBJ1-2; 9 bases fit TRBD1. The junction had 17 bases not matched to a gene; V was cut back by 6 bases and J by 3 bases. Germline CDR1 is SQVTM and CDR2 is ANQGSEA. The CDR3 extends over 17 amino acids. CDR3 amino acids: CSVALRDRVREDYGYTF. DNA for the CDR3: TGCAGCGTAGCACTCCGGGACAGGGTGAGGGAAGACTATGGCTACACCTTC.

The chain joins TRBV19 to TRBJ2-7, with a possible D match to TRBD1 (5 bases). The CDR3 sequence is 12 residues long. V was cut by 3 bases and J by 5 bases, with 8 bases left in between. The germline CDR1 and CDR2 sequences are LNHDA and SQIVND (reference sequence). The CDR3 loop is CASSIGRDEQYF. The CDR3 region has the DNA TGTGCCAGTAGTATTGGCAGGGACGAGCAGTACTTC.

CDR3 nucleotide sequence: TGTGCCAGCAGCCTCTCGGCTAGCGGGAGAGGAGAGACCCAGTACTTC. It is translated as CASSLSASGRGETQYF. The chain recombines TRBV7-9 with TRBJ2-5; 10 bases are shared with TRBD2. After removal of 5 bases from V and 4 bases from J, the junction contained 10 bases not matched to a gene. The CDR3 loop spans 16 amino acids. Looked up from germline, CDR1 is SEHNR and CDR2 is FQNEAQ (reference sequence).